These 23 T cell receptor beta chains originate from one sample sequenced in a study of regulatory T cells in long-lasting Graves disease. Combining iRepertoire HTBI primers with Arm-PCR of CDR3 regions, the authors built TCR beta libraries. TCRdb reanalysed the multiplex PCR reads using MiXCR and keeps one entry per CDR3 protein. The sample includes around 400,000 distinct CDR3 sequences, 15% to 18% of them seen just once. Documented time point: newly diagnosed GD, antithyroid drugs for less than 3 months. Researchers made the TCR library from RNA that was extracted from PBMCs. Sequencing was performed on peripheral blood mononuclear cells (PBMCs), taken at new diagnosis, from a patient treated with antithyroid drugs. These receptor sequences come from a female donor with Graves disease.

This clonotype was seen at least ten times. The chain employs TRBV7-2 and TRBJ1-5, with a tentative D call TRBD1 (6 bases). The CDR3 has 14 residues. With 6 bases removed from V and 4 bases from J, the gap between germline ends came to 13 bases. Germline V CDR1 and CDR2: SGHTA, FQGNSA. CDR3 DNA sequence: TGTGCCAGCAGAAAGGACAGCCAGAATCAGCCCCAGCATTTT. Encoded protein: CASRKDSQNQPQHF.

This clonotype was seen many times. The J gene is TRBJ1-1, the V gene TRBV13; no firm D call. The CDR3 totals 12 residues. Deletions cut 1 base from V and 10 bases from J, with 10 bases between. Germline V CDR1 and CDR2: PRHDT, FYEKMQ (reference sequence). For the CDR3, the DNA is TGTGCCAGCAGCTTAGCCGAAGCTGGAGCTTTCTTT. Protein product: CASSLAEAGAFF.

This clonotype was counted at least ten times. The gene calls are TRBV7-6 and TRBJ2-5, with D possibly TRBD1 on 5 matching bases. The length of the CDR3 is 12 residues. Germline CDR1 is SGHVS and CDR2 is FNYEAQ. V lost 5 bases, J lost 7 bases, and 11 bases lay in between. CDR3 amino acids: CASSLLQGTQYF. The CDR3 DNA sequence: TGTGCCAGCAGCCTCCTCCAGGGGACCCAGTACTTC. Variable domain in full (rest from reference TRBV7-6 and TRBJ2-5): GAGVSQSPRYKVTKRGQDVALRCDPISGHVSLYWYRQALGQGPEFLTYFNYEAQQDKSGLPNDRFSAERPEGSISTLTIQRTEQRDSAMYRCASSLLQGTQYFGPGTRLLVL.

This clonotype was detected many times. V is TRBV29-1 and J is TRBJ2-3, with TRBD1 matching 8 bases. The J call may not be correct, given that the DNA end is closer to TRBJ2-7. The CDR3 loop spans 13 amino acids. CDR1 SQVTM and CDR2 ANQGSEA come from the germline V gene. The CDR3 coding sequence is TGCAGCGTTGGCGGGACAGGAATGTTCGAGCAGTACTTC. It yields the protein CSVGGTGMFEQYF.

The sample holds many counts of this clonotype. V usage is TRBV24-1 and J usage is TRBJ2-3; 9 bases line up with TRBD1. Germline lookup yields CDR1 KGHDR and CDR2 SFDVKD. V was clipped by 4 bases and J by 6 bases; unmatched bases: 7. CDR3 length equals 15 residues. The CDR3 here is CATSDPGTGIDTQYF. CDR3 sequence (DNA): TGTGCCACCAGTGACCCCGGGACAGGGATTGATACGCAGTATTTT.

The rearrangement uses TRBV13 and TRBJ1-2; possible D gene TRBD1, 5 bases. The CDR3 sequence is 16 residues long. Germline V gene data show CDR1 as PRHDT and CDR2 as FYEKMQ (reference sequence). Trimming removed 3 bases from V and 0 bases from J, with 14 bases in between. CDR3 sequence (DNA): TGTGCCAGCAGCTTCCTTAGCCAGGGACCTAACTATGGCTACACCTTC. Protein: CASSFLSQGPNYGYTF.

In this sample, this clonotype turned up many times. The chain employs TRBV5-1 and TRBJ2-3; D not certain. The CDR3 covers 13 residues. V dropped 0 bases and J dropped 4 bases, with 6 bases sitting between them. Germline lookup yields CDR1 SGHRS and CDR2 YFSETQ. The CDR3 DNA sequence: TGCGCCAGCAGCTTGGGAACGGCAGATACGCAGTATTTT. It encodes CASSLGTADTQYF. Complete variable domain (other parts from reference TRBV5-1 and TRBJ2-3): KAGVTQTPRYLIKTRGQQVTLSCSPISGHRSVSWYQQTPGQGLQFLFEYFSETQRNKGNFPGRFSGRQFSNSRSEMNVSTLELGDSALYLCASSLGTADTQYFGPGTRLTVL.

This clonotype was observed many times. The chain combines TRBV12-5 with TRBJ2-6; 9 nucleotides line up with TRBD1. Trimming at V came to 7 bases and at J to 0 bases, leaving 7 bases not matched to a gene. The CDR3 length is 17 residues. The germline V gene encodes CDR1 LGHNT and CDR2 FRNRAP. CDR3 protein: CASASGQGRSGANVLTF. Written as DNA, the CDR3 is TGTGCTAGTGCCTCGGGACAGGGACGCTCTGGGGCCAACGTCCTGACTTTC.

The sample holds a few counts of this clonotype. The rearrangement links TRBV6-5 to TRBJ2-3; 8 bases map to TRBD1. Germline CDR1 is MNHEY and CDR2 is SVGAGI. Trimming took 2 bases from V and 6 from J; bases not matched to a gene: 4. The CDR3 is 14 amino acids. DNA of the CDR3: TGTGCCAGCAGTTACCGGACAGGGTTGGATACGCAGTATTTT. Protein product: CASSYRTGLDTQYF.

CDR3 nucleotides: TGTGCCAGCAGTGCCAGCGGGAGGCCGGATACGCAGTATTTT. Protein sequence: CASSASGRPDTQYF. This sequence joins TRBV6-1 and TRBJ2-3; 9 bases line up with TRBD2. Germline V lookup: CDR1 MNHNS, CDR2 SASEGT. The CDR3 covers 14 residues. The V gene end was trimmed by 4 bases and the J gene end by 6 bases; junction bases not matched to a gene: 5.

This clonotype was detected ten times or more. CDR3 DNA sequence: TGTGCCAGCAAACCAGGGGGGTCCACTGAAGCTTTCTTT. It encodes CASKPGGSTEAFF. The V call is TRBV12-3 or TRBV12-4, the J call TRBJ1-1; 7 nucleotides align to TRBD1. V lost 7 bases and J lost 4; bases outside the gene matches: 6. The CDR3 loop spans 13 amino acids.

This clonotype has more than one count but fewer than ten. V usage is TRBV19 and J usage is TRBJ2-1; 8 nucleotides agree with TRBD2. Germline V gives CDR1 LNHDA, CDR2 SQIVND (reference sequence). The V segment lost 11 bases and the J segment 9 bases; nucleotides outside the gene matches: 12. This CDR3 is 13 amino acids long. CDR3 loop: CASRTGGFGEQFF. The CDR3 DNA sequence: TGTGCCTCTAGGACGGGGGGGTTTGGTGAGCAGTTCTTC.

CDR3 amino acids: CASSLARTTNQETQYF. For the CDR3, the DNA is TGTGCCAGCAGCTTAGCGCGAACTACCAACCAAGAGACCCAGTACTTC. The chain has TRBV7-9 and TRBJ2-5, with no clear D. In germline, CDR1 is SEHNR, CDR2 FQNEAQ (reference sequence). The length of the CDR3 is 16 residues. The ends were cut back, 0 bases at V and 0 bases at J, with 11 bases in the middle. The complete variable domain, with remaining parts taken from reference TRBV7-9 and TRBJ2-5, reads DTGVSQNPRHKITKRGQNVTFRCDPISEHNRLYWYRQTLGQGPEFLTYFQNEAQLEKSRLLSDRFSAERPKGSFSTLEIQRTEQGDSAMYLCASSLARTTNQETQYFGPGTRLLVL.

In its sample, this clonotype was seen many times. V gene TRBV14 combines with J gene TRBJ2-1; 14 bases match TRBD2. CDR3 size: 22 residues. J lost 0 bases, V lost 0 bases, and 13 bases had no gene match. Germline CDR1 is SGHDN and CDR2 is FVKESK. CDR3 nucleotides: TGTGCCAGCAGCCAAGAAATCCCACCGGGACTAGCGGGGGTCCTCTCCTACAATGAGCAGTTCTTC. This gives the protein CASSQEIPPGLAGVLSYNEQFF.

This clonotype was recorded many times. The chain employs TRBV6-1 and TRBJ2-7; D possibly corresponds to TRBD1 (6 bases). Trimming removed 5 bases at V and 2 bases at J, with 13 bases between. The germline gives CDR1 MNHNS, CDR2 SASEGT. This CDR3 region has 14 residues. The CDR3 sequence is CASSLTGLTYEQYF. The CDR3 DNA follows: TGTGCCAGCAGTCTAACAGGGCTCACCTACGAGCAGTACTTC.

This clonotype was counted only a few times. This chain links TRBV29-1 with TRBJ2-7, with D perhaps matching TRBD1 (6 bases). The CDR3 spans 12 residues. Germline assignment: CDR1 SQVTM and CDR2 ANQGSEA. Trimming removed 6 bases from V and 2 bases from J, with 11 bases in between. CDR3 in DNA: TGCAGCGTCCGGGACACAACCTACGAGCAGTACTTC. It codes for CSVRDTTYEQYF.

This clonotype was detected many times. The V gene is TRBV9, the J gene TRBJ1-3; D perhaps matches TRBD1 (5 bases). The CDR3 covers 16 residues. Germline V gene sequence: CDR1 SGDLS, CDR2 YYNGEE. Trimming cost V 0 bases and J 2 bases, with 12 bases left between them. CDR3 in amino acids: CASSVDQGRAGNTIYF. CDR3 DNA: TGTGCCAGCAGCGTAGACCAGGGTAGAGCTGGAAACACCATATATTTT. Combining the CDR3 with reference TRBV9 and TRBJ1-3 gives the whole variable domain DSGVTQTPKHLITATGQRVTLRCSPRSGDLSVYWYQQSLDQGLQFLIQYYNGEERAKGNILERFSAQQFPDLHSELNLSSLELGDSALYFCASSVDQGRAGNTIYFGEGSWLTVV.

This clonotype was counted at least ten times. This CDR3 is CASSQGVEKLFF. The CDR3, as DNA: TGCGCCAGCAGCCAAGGGGTGGAAAAACTGTTTTTT. The chain combines TRBV4-3 with TRBJ1-4; D unresolved. CDR1 and CDR2 (germline): LGHNA, YSLEER. CDR3 size: 12 residues. V was clipped by 1 base and J by 8 bases, with 5 bases between them.

Ten or more counts support this clonotype. This chain connects TRBV12-3 or TRBV12-4 to TRBJ1-2, with a possible D match to TRBD1 (5 bases). The CDR3 is made up of 16 amino acids. Trimming took 3 bases from V and 0 from J, leaving 14 bases between them. The CDR3 protein is CASSFGFWTTNYGYTF. The CDR3 DNA is TGTGCCAGCAGTTTTGGGTTTTGGACAACTAACTATGGCTACACCTTC.

The chain uses TRBV4-1 and TRBJ1-1; no clear D. Germline CDR1 reads MGHRA; CDR2 reads YSYEKL. The CDR3 sequence is 14 residues long. V was pared by 4 bases and J by 0 bases, with 9 bases between. DNA for the CDR3: TGCGCCAGCAGCCCCGGGGATATGAACACTGAAGCTTTCTTT. Translating it yields CASSPGDMNTEAFF.

This clonotype was counted at least ten times. CDR3 region: CASSRAGALRNEQFF. The CDR3 DNA reads TGTGCCAGCAGCCGCGCAGGGGCGTTGCGCAATGAGCAGTTCTTC. The V and J genes are TRBV27 and TRBJ2-1; D possibly corresponds to TRBD1 (6 bases). This CDR3 is 15 amino acids long. V was trimmed by 6 bases and J by 6 bases, leaving 18 bases between them. The germline CDR1 and CDR2 sequences are MNHEY and SMNVEV (reference sequence).

This clonotype was seen repeatedly, ten times or more. The chain employs TRBV2 and TRBJ1-2; a weak D match, TRBD1 (6 bases). CDR1 is SNHLY and CDR2 is FYNNEI in the germline V gene. V was pared by 6 bases and J by 8 bases, with 22 bases between. This CDR3 spans 15 amino acids. In DNA, the CDR3 is TGTGCCAGCAGAGGTAGTTTGGGGGGGGCGTTCGGCTACACCTTC. It encodes CASRGSLGGAFGYTF.

This clonotype was counted ten times or more. The chain is built from TRBV28 and TRBJ2-7; possibly TRBD1 or TRBD2 for D (5 bases each). Trimming cost V 4 bases and J 2 bases, with 15 bases left between them. The CDR3 contains 15 residues. Germline V gives CDR1 MDHEN, CDR2 SYDVKM. CDR3 sequence: CASSSSGTPAYEQYF. The CDR3 DNA reads as TGTGCCAGCAGTTCCTCCGGGACCCCAGCCTACGAGCAGTACTTC.